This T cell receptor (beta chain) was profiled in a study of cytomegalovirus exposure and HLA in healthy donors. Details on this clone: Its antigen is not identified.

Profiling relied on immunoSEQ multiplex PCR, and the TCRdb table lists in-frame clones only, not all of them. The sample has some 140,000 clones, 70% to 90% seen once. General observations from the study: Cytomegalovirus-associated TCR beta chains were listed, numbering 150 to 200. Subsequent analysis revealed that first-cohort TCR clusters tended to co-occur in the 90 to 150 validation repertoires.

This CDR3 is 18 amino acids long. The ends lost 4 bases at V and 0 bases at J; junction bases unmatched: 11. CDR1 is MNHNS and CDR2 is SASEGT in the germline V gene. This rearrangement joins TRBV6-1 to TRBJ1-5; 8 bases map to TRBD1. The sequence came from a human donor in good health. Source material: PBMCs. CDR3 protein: CASSASRDRTYSNQPQHF. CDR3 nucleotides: TGTGCCAGCAGTGCCTCACGGGACAGGACCTATAGCAATCAGCCCCAGCATTTT.